This entry features one T cell receptor beta chain sequence. Its antigen is as yet unknown. Clones were sequenced by immunoSEQ multiplex PCR, and TCRdb holds only the in-frame ones, with some missing. The sample comprises more than 100,000 clones, around nine tenths of which are singletons, and roughly 4% rests with the top ten. This entry belongs to a study of T cell responses to AZD1222 COVID-19 vaccine. CDR3 length: 15 amino acids. The V gene lost 3 bases and the J gene lost 5 bases, with 14 bases spanning the gap. Germline CDR1 MNHEY, CDR2 SMNVEV (reference sequence). Study outcomes and limitations: Just a handful of AZD1222 recipients tested seropositive at baseline.

The TCR comes from an adult in good health. J is TRBJ1-5 and V is TRBV27; perhaps TRBD1 as D (6 bases). The sequenced sample was peripheral blood, obtained on day 0 of AZD1222 vaccination. CDR3 in DNA: TGTGCCAGCAGTTTGGGGGCAGGGGTAGATCAGCCCCAGCATTTT. Amino acid sequence: CASSLGAGVDQPQHF.